The rows below give T cell receptor beta chains drawn from one sample of a study of blood T cell repertoires in COVID-19. Only in-frame clones appear in the TCRdb table, and some are missing; sequencing was by immunoSEQ multiplex PCR. The sample records around 93,000 clones, approximately 87% being singletons. Sequences were obtained from peripheral blood. Every receptor here comes from a human donor in a cohort sampled during active COVID-19. Each CDR3 is given with its conserved first and last residue. Fields, in order: D gene, V gene, J gene, clone size, CDR3 DNA, CDR3 protein. The D gene is left open where the match is weak. A clone size is listed for some rows: how often the clone was seen (once, few, many), or a class if it is expanded.

TRBD2	TRBV10-3	TRBJ2-7	few	TGTGCCATCAGCCGACTAGCGGGAGATTACGAGCAGTACTTC	CAISRLAGDYEQYF
TRBD1	TRBV19	TRBJ1-5	NA	TGTGCCAGTAGAGACAGGGGAACCGGTATTAATCAGCCCCAGCATTTT	CASRDRGTGINQPQHF
TRBD2	TRBV2	TRBJ2-1	NA	TGTGCCAGCAGTATGGCTAGCGGGAGTTCGGTGAGCAGGTTCTTC	CASSMASGSSVSRFF
NA	TRBV2	TRBJ1-2	NA	TGTGCCAGCAGTGAATCAGCTAACTATGGCTACACCTTC	CASSESANYGYTF
TRBD1	TRBV11-1	TRBJ2-1	NA	TGTGCCAGCAGCTCCTCAGGGGGCTGGGGCAATGAGCAGTTCTTC	CASSSSGGWGNEQFF
TRBD1	TRBV5-1	TRBJ2-5	NA	TGCGCCAGCAGCTCCGGGACAGGGCTACAAGAGACCCAGTACTTC	CASSSGTGLQETQYF
NA	TRBV6-5	TRBJ1-1	NA	TGTGCCAGCAGGGGGACATGGGTGAAGGACACTGAAGCTTTCTTT	CASRGTWVKDTEAFF
TRBD2	TRBV29-1	TRBJ2-1	NA	TGCAGCGTTGTCGTAGCGGGAGGCCTCAATGAGCAGTTCTTC	CSVVVAGGLNEQFF
TRBD2	TRBV6-5	TRBJ2-5	NA	TGTGCCAGCCACGGATTAACGGGAGGTGGAGAGACCCAGTACTTC	CASHGLTGGGETQYF
TRBD1	TRBV19	TRBJ2-2	NA	TGTGCCAGTAAGGGGACAGCTCTCACCGGGGAGCTGTTTTTT	CASKGTALTGELFF
NA	TRBV18	TRBJ1-1	NA	TGTGCCAGCTCAAGAACACAGAACACTGAAGCTTTCTTT	CASSRTQNTEAFF
NA	TRBV14	TRBJ2-7	NA	TGTGCCAGCAGCCACAGGGCTCCTTCCTACGAGCAGTACTTC	CASSHRAPSYEQYF
NA	TRBV3-1/TRBV3-2	TRBJ2-7	NA	TGTGCCAGCAGCCGTAACGCGTACGAGCAGTACTTC	CASSRNAYEQYF
NA	TRBV6-5	TRBJ2-7	NA	TGTGCCAGCAGTTATCCAGGGGACTACGAGCAGTACTTC	CASSYPGDYEQYF
NA	TRBV28	TRBJ2-1	NA	TGTGCCAGTCGTCCCCCTCCAGGAGAGCAGTTCTTC	CASRPPPGEQFF
TRBD2	TRBV5-8	TRBJ2-7	NA	TGTGCCAGCAGCCGAGCGGGGGCGCGTTGGGTCGAGCAGTACTTC	CASSRAGARWVEQYF
TRBD1	TRBV24-1	TRBJ2-2	few	TGTGCCACCAGTGACCTCGACAGGGGGATTGTGGAGGAGCTGTTTTTT	CATSDLDRGIVEELFF
NA	TRBV9	TRBJ1-1	NA	TGTGCCAGCAGCGTTGATCAGGGGACTGAAGCTTTCTTT	CASSVDQGTEAFF
NA	TRBV11-2	TRBJ1-1	NA	TGTGCCAGCAGCTTATCAGGGCCTGAAGCTTTCTTT	CASSLSGPEAFF
NA	TRBV5-6	TRBJ2-3	NA	TGTGCCAGCAGCTTGGTTCCACTAGTGTCGGGCACAGATACGCAGTATTTT	CASSLVPLVSGTDTQYF
TRBD1	TRBV15	TRBJ2-1	NA	TGTGCCACCAACAGAGATTTAGCCGGGACAGGGAAACTCTTC	CATNRDLAGTGKLF
TRBD1	TRBV5-1	TRBJ2-2	NA	TGCGCCAGCAGCCTGGGACAGGGTAGAGTCTCCGGGGAGCTGTTTTTT	CASSLGQGRVSGELFF
NA	TRBV27	TRBJ2-1	NA	TGTGCCAGCAGTCACTTTAATGAGCAGTTCTTC	CASSHFNEQFF
NA	TRBV9	TRBJ1-6	NA	TGTGCCAGCAGCGTAGCTGGGAGCTCCTATAATTCACCCCTCCACTTT	CASSVAGSSYNSPLHF
TRBD2	TRBV5-1	TRBJ2-5	NA	TGCGCCAGCAGCTTGGCGGGGGGAGGAGAGACCCAGTACTTC	CASSLAGGGETQYF
NA	TRBV6-2/TRBV6-3	TRBJ1-1	NA	TGTGCCAGCAGTTACTCGCCCGGCGGGAGCACTGAAGCTTTCTTT	CASSYSPGGSTEAFF
NA	TRBV19	TRBJ1-1	once	TGTGCCAGTAGCCGAGTAGCGGACACTGAAGCTTTCTTT	CASSRVADTEAFF
TRBD2	TRBV5-1	TRBJ2-3	NA	TGCGCCAGCAGCGAAGGACTAGCGGGGAACACAGATACGCAGTATTTT	CASSEGLAGNTDTQYF
NA	TRBV29-1	TRBJ2-2	NA	TGCAGCGTTTCAGGGGTGTCCTCCGGGGAGCTGTTTTTT	CSVSGVSSGELFF
NA	TRBV23-1	TRBJ1-1	NA	TGCGCCAGCACTGGACAGAACATGAACACTGAAGCTTTCTTT	CASTGQNMNTEAFF
TRBD1	TRBV7-8	TRBJ1-5	few	TGTGCCAGCACCCTCTACAGGGGGGATAATCAGCCCCAGCATTTT	CASTLYRGDNQPQHF
TRBD1	TRBV28	TRBJ1-1	NA	TGTGCCAGCAGTTTTGGTAGAGGCAGGGGGCGTACTGAAGCTTTCTTT	CASSFGRGRGRTEAFF
TRBD2	TRBV9	TRBJ2-3	NA	TGTGCCAGCAGCGCATATAGCGGGATGGGCACAGATACGCAGTATTTT	CASSAYSGMGTDTQYF
NA	TRBV7-9	TRBJ2-1	NA	TGTGCCAGCAGCTTAGCCGGGGGATATGAGCAGTTCTTC	CASSLAGGYEQFF
NA	TRBV5-1	TRBJ1-1	NA	TGCGCCAGCAGCTCGGGACACCCGAACACTGAAGCTTTCTTT	CASSSGHPNTEAFF
NA	TRBV4-1	TRBJ1-5	once	TGCGCCAGCAGCCATAGACAGGCCAGCAATCAGCCCCAGCATTTT	CASSHRQASNQPQHF
TRBD1	TRBV10-3	TRBJ2-3	NA	TGTGCCATCAGTGCACGACAGGGGTACACAGATACGCAGTATTTT	CAISARQGYTDTQYF
TRBD2	TRBV4-2	TRBJ2-1	NA	TGTGCCAGCAGCCAAGATACCTGGCTAGCGGTTGACAATGAGCAGTTCTTC	CASSQDTWLAVDNEQFF
TRBD2	TRBV4-1	TRBJ2-1	NA	TGCGCCAGCAGCCAAGAACGCCCCTCTAGCGGGAACTACAATGAGCAGTTCTTC	CASSQERPSSGNYNEQFF
NA	TRBV21-1	TRBJ2-7	NA	TGTGCCAGCAGCCGTCGGGAACTAGCGGGAGGGCCTTACGAGCAGTACTTC	CASSRRELAGGPYEQYF
TRBD1	TRBV5-6	TRBJ1-2	NA	TGTGCCAGCACCCGGGACAGGGGTAACTATGGCTACACCTTC	CASTRDRGNYGYTF
NA	TRBV6-5	TRBJ1-2	NA	TGTGCCAGCAGCCGCGGCTGGGACACCAACTATGGCTACACCTTC	CASSRGWDTNYGYTF
TRBD1	TRBV14	TRBJ2-6	NA	TGTGCCAGCAGCCGCAGGGACAGGTCGAACCCTGGGGCCAACGTCCTGACTTTC	CASSRRDRSNPGANVLTF
TRBD2	TRBV30	TRBJ2-5	NA	TGTGCCTGGAGTGTATCTAGCGGGAGTACTGAGACCCAGTACTTC	CAWSVSSGSTETQYF
TRBD2	TRBV5-4	TRBJ2-6	NA	TGTGCCAGCAGCTTGGGACTAGCCACCGGGGCCAACGTCCTGACTTTC	CASSLGLATGANVLTF
TRBD1	TRBV3-1/TRBV3-2	TRBJ1-1	NA	TGTGCCAGCAGCCGACAGGGCGGGACTGAAGCTTTCTTT	CASSRQGGTEAFF
NA	TRBV6-5	TRBJ1-2	NA	TGTGCCAGCAGTTACTCGGGAGGGAACTATGGCTACACCTTC	CASSYSGGNYGYTF
NA	TRBV25-1	TRBJ1-2	NA	TGTGCCAGCAGTGAAGGGGCAAGAGGGGGAAGCTATGGCTACACCTTC	CASSEGARGGSYGYTF
TRBD2	TRBV25-1	TRBJ2-3	few	TGTGCCAGCAGTTTATGGACTAGCGGGGGCACAGATACGCAGTATTTT	CASSLWTSGGTDTQYF
TRBD1	TRBV4-3	TRBJ1-2	NA	TGCGCCAGCAGCCACCAAGTTGTCGCGGCCGGGACAGGGGGCTATGGCTACACCTTC	CASSHQVVAAGTGGYGYTF
TRBD2	TRBV7-6	TRBJ2-1	NA	TGTGCCAGCAGCTTTCGGCTAGCGGGATACAATGAGCAGTTCTTC	CASSFRLAGYNEQFF
NA	TRBV10-3	TRBJ1-3	NA	TGTGCCATCAGTGAACAGTTGCTTCCGGGAAACACCATATATTTT	CAISEQLLPGNTIYF
TRBD1	TRBV4-3	TRBJ2-1	NA	TGCGCCAGCAGCCAGAGACAGGGGGTAGTGAACAATGAGCAGTTCTTC	CASSQRQGVVNNEQFF